This T cell receptor (beta chain) was documented in a study of blood T cell repertoires in COVID-19 (dated by TCRdb to the early 2020s). In the study overall: Collaborator samples came from the United States, Italy and Spain and covered acute and convalescent phases of COVID-19. The prospective study material was composed of cDNA or gDNA derived from T cells, B-cell-depleted T cells, or PBMCs. Deeply sampled blood TCRbeta repertoires from subjects exposed to, actively infected with, or recovered from COVID-19 were included in the dataset. The repertoires were released in a freely available public database meant as a resource for research on the immune response to SARS-CoV-2. The samples were drawn from two sources: the first 160 participants of the ongoing ImmuneRACE study, and 1,000 to 1,500 subjects contributed by 6 global collaborators. The sample metadata nearly always contained a de-identified subject ID, COVID-19 status, age in years and sex. Where HLA class I and class II types were available, the types were taken from metadata supplied by the sample provider, not from assay-based typing. Study-wide findings and limitations: How much clinical and demographic metadata was included differed by source and by participant, and the metadata was provided uncurated.

Whole blood was collected in K2EDTA tubes by collaborating institutions according to the institutions' own protocols. For TCRbeta analysis, collaborator samples were shipped as frozen whole blood, as isolated PBMCs, or as DNA extracted from either sample type. The immunoSEQ Assay, a bias-controlled multiplex PCR, was used to amplify TCRbeta CDR3 regions from genomic DNA. The paper's processing steps were these. The number of nucleated cells in each sample was estimated from the amplification of reference gene primers within the assay. To quantify the absolute abundance of each unique TCRbeta CDR3 rearrangement, sequence reads were collapsed and filtered. Productive Simpson clonality was computed per sample as the square root of Simpson's diversity index over productive rearrangements. TCRdb's version of the immuneACCESS table is confined to in-frame rearrangements and falls short of the full clone set. An unresolved V gene accounts for under half of the shortfall where checked; the remainder is of unknown origin. For V, J and clone size, that table is used; D and trimming come from the DNA. Here the sample has tens of thousands of clones; approximately 91% occur a single time. Jointly, the top ten make up around 8.5% of the sample.

A remark on this clone: It lacks a known antigen. Base qualities were left out, and no much larger clone turns up one base away.

For CDR1 and CDR2, the germline V gene lists SNHLY and FYNNEI. For this chain, trimming is 6 bases at the V end and 7 bases at the J end, and the number of junction bases without a gene match is 2. From the cysteine through the phenylalanine, the CDR3 covers 11 amino acids. Kept here is only the CDR3 DNA, which spans 33 bases and is read in frame from base 1. Here the chain combines TRBV2 and TRBJ2-7, and 8 bases in between align with TRBD2. Sequences were obtained from peripheral blood. The source of this sequence is a man aged 60-69 years with active COVID-19. Here is the DNA: TGTGCCAGCAGCGGGAGGGGGGAGCAGTACTTC. It encodes CASSGRGEQYF.